Listed below are T cell receptor beta chains from one sample, sequenced in a study of blood T cell repertoires in COVID-19. Using immunoSEQ multiplex PCR, the repertoire was profiled, and TCRdb retains in-frame clones only, with some absent. The sample has 200,000 to 300,000 clones, 88% seen once. Material: peripheral blood. The receptors were gathered from a woman aged 25-40 years with acute or convalescent COVID-19. Both conserved end residues are trimmed from each CDR3. A D gene is named only where the DNA matches it firmly.

>.|TRBV5-1
ASSAGSDTSGNTIY
>.|TRBV6-5
ASSRASLLVDTQY
>.|TRBV7-9
ASSLGNTANYGYT
>TRBD1|TRBV28
ASSLTGQGTTGELF
>.|TRBV7-9
ASSLGLVTSEQY
>TRBD1|TRBV3-1/TRBV3-2
ASSQGQRNTEAF
>TRBD2|TRBV6-2/TRBV6-3
ASSYGRREVEQF
>TRBD2|TRBV6-5
ASSRLAGDYEQY
>.|TRBV27
ASGVLGGQPQH
>.|TRBV6-1
ASSEARAYTEAF
>TRBD1|TRBV4-2
ASSQDAGGANYGYT
>TRBD1|TRBV6-5
ASRYRGLGTEAF
>.|TRBV29-1
SVAEAVTDTQY
>TRBD1|TRBV6-5
ASTTTGGTEAF
>.|TRBV6-4
ASSDSGTGELF
>.|TRBV5-1
ASSLFSGTSAFTDTQY
>.|TRBV5-4
ASSPAVFSYNEQF
>TRBD2|TRBV27
ASSLLAGVSGELF
>TRBD2|TRBV7-8
ASSYLAGLAKSSYEQY
>.|TRBV27
ASSLSRGNIQY
>.|TRBV6-5
ASSPGGFGPPH
>TRBD1|TRBV5-6
ASSLTGEPDSYEQY
>.|TRBV7-3
ASSFGQGTQY
>TRBD2|TRBV7-8
ASRDIAGGNTQY
>.|TRBV6-5
ASRIVRGGNTIY
>.|TRBV24-1
ATSDRHHSNQPQH
>TRBD1|TRBV10-1
ASSEPDRGQGTQY
>.|TRBV11-3
ASSLAGTQDGYT
>.|TRBV12-3/TRBV12-4
ASSLAGGGELF
>TRBD1|TRBV27
ASSLLGTGNEQY
>.|TRBV25-1
ASSRLSYYEQY
>TRBD1|TRBV30
AWTTGTGREQY
>TRBD2|TRBV5-6
ASSRTSGRARNEQF
>TRBD2|TRBV30
AWSALAGVSGEQF
>.|TRBV27
ASSLVENRPYEQY
>.|TRBV5-1
ASSPGFSQPQH
>TRBD2|TRBV19
ASSSRTSGTRTPYEQY
>.|TRBV11-3
ASSLDLAGGTETQY
>TRBD1|TRBV13
ASSSAGTGFGEQY
>TRBD1|TRBV23-1
ASSQKGAVTSEGTGELF
>.|TRBV24-1
ATSEVGAGGHYGYT
>TRBD2|TRBV5-4
ASSPRTSGTQETQY
>TRBD1|TRBV6-5
ASSYLSGGKTYEQY
>TRBD1|TRBV7-8
ASSLVGQFGSNQPQH
>.|TRBV19
ASSPLQPGDEKLF
>TRBD2|TRBV7-2
ASSLALAGSDTQY
>.|TRBV2
ASSVSDSGNSYNEQF
>.|TRBV4-2
ASSQFLAANTGELF
>TRBD1|TRBV7-9
ASRPLRGQVDDTQY
>.|TRBV19
ASSHEYQPQH
>.|TRBV7-2
ASSLGPTGNEQF
>TRBD2|TRBV6-4
AIPPLLAAGWGGELF
>.|TRBV5-4
ASSFRVDYGYT